A single sample gave rise to the 17 T cell receptor beta chains below, sequenced in a study of cytomegalovirus exposure and HLA in healthy donors. Primers: 60 Vbeta forward and 13 Jbeta reverse. TCRdb keeps only in-frame clones here, not all; method: immunoSEQ multiplex PCR. The sample lists 140,000 to 150,000 clones, approximately 80% occurring once. Sequenced: PBMCs. These receptors were collected from a man in his forties or fifties in good health and CMV-seronegative.

This clone has only a few counts. The chain employs TRBV7-9 and TRBJ2-7; TRBD2 might be the D (5 bases). V was cut by 4 bases and J by 9 bases, with 13 bases left in between. Germline loops: CDR1 SEHNR, CDR2 FQNEAQ (reference sequence). The CDR3 runs to 12 residues. DNA for the CDR3: TGTGCCAGCAGCTATGGACTCGCCGGGCAGTACTTC. Amino acids: CASSYGLAGQYF.

In this sample, this clone turned up once. This chain joins TRBV10-1 and TRBJ2-7, with D tentatively TRBD1 (5 bases). This CDR3 has 12 residues. V lost 0 bases, J lost 5 bases, and 5 bases lay in between. Germline assignment: CDR1 WNHNN and CDR2 SYGVQD (reference sequence). DNA of the CDR3: TGCGCCAGCAGTGAGTCAGGGGACGAGCAGTACTTC. It encodes CASSESGDEQYF.

CDR3 sequence reads: CASSLAGGVTGELFF. In nucleotides, the CDR3 is TGCGCCAGCAGTTTAGCGGGAGGTGTGACCGGGGAGCTGTTTTTT. This rearrangement joins TRBV5-1 to TRBJ2-2; 10 bases align to TRBD2. This CDR3 has 15 amino acids. Trimming took 5 bases from V and 5 from J; bases not matched to a gene: 6. Germline-derived CDR1 and CDR2 are SGHRS and YFSETQ.

The genes are TRBV27 and TRBJ1-1; 10 positions match TRBD1. The CDR3 has 13 amino acids. Germline-derived CDR1 and CDR2 are MNHEY and SMNVEV (reference sequence). V was clipped by 3 bases and J by 5 bases; unmatched bases: 0. In nucleotides, the CDR3 is TGTGCCAGCAGTTTGGACAGGGGGACTGAAGCTTTCTTT. This gives the protein CASSLDRGTEAFF.

This rearrangement joins TRBV5-1 to TRBJ2-3; TRBD2 matches 10 bases. The germline V gene has CDR1 SGHRS and CDR2 YFSETQ. The V and J ends lost 3 bases and 3 bases, in that order; junction bases with no gene match: 7. The length of the CDR3 is 16 residues. The CDR3 DNA is TGCGCCAGCAGCTGGGGGGGGACTAGCGAAACAGATACGCAGTATTTT. Translation: CASSWGGTSETDTQYF.

The V call is TRBV23-1, the J call TRBJ1-1, with D tentatively TRBD1 (6 bases). TRBV23-1 is an ORF, and what it does is uncertain. The CDR3 covers 14 residues. V was clipped by 4 bases and J by 5 bases, with 14 bases between them. CDR3 sequence reads: CASSLATGRTEAFF. CDR3 sequence (DNA): TGCGCCAGCAGTCTGGCAACAGGGCGGACTGAAGCTTTCTTT.

The chain recombines TRBV19 with TRBJ2-5, with 11 bases that match TRBD2. The ends lost 5 bases at V and 0 bases at J; junction bases unmatched: 5. This CDR3 is built from 16 residues. Germline V CDR1 and CDR2: LNHDA, SQIVND (reference sequence). The chain's CDR3 is CASSAGTSGHQETQYF. The CDR3, as DNA: TGTGCCAGTAGTGCCGGGACTAGCGGCCACCAAGAGACCCAGTACTTC.

The chain couples TRBV6-1 to TRBJ2-2; 13 bases fit TRBD2. CDR3 length: 15 amino acids. V trimming: 8 bases; J trimming: 7 bases; junction bases outside the gene matches: 7. Germline loops: CDR1 MNHNS, CDR2 SASEGT. The CDR3 region is CASRRLAGGFGELFF. DNA for the CDR3: TGTGCCAGCCGACGACTAGCGGGAGGATTCGGGGAGCTGTTTTTT.

This chain connects TRBV28 to TRBJ1-1; D remains ambiguous. Germline V gene data show CDR1 as MDHEN and CDR2 as SYDVKM. The CDR3 totals 12 residues. The CDR3: CAIGELATLAFF. Written as DNA, the CDR3 is TGTGCTATCGGAGAGTTGGCGACTCTAGCTTTCTTT.

This sequence joins TRBV6-1 and TRBJ2-7, with a possible D match to TRBD2 (5 bases). V was trimmed by 7 bases and J by 5 bases, leaving 15 bases between them. This CDR3 comprises 13 residues. In germline, CDR1 is MNHNS, CDR2 SASEGT. CDR3: CASTDGVAHEQYF. The CDR3 nucleotides read TGTGCCAGCACAGACGGGGTTGCTCACGAGCAGTACTTC.

In the case of this clone: At the DNA level, this CDR3 is encoded by other sequences in the same sample as well. The chain links TRBV29-1 to TRBJ2-2; the match to TRBD2 covers 11 bases. The germline V gene has CDR1 SQVTM and CDR2 ANQGSEA. The CDR3 is 16 residues long. V lost 4 bases and J lost 0; bases outside the gene matches: 4. The CDR3 DNA reads TGCAGCGTTGGGCTAGCGGGAGGATCGAACACCGGGGAGCTGTTTTTT. As protein: CSVGLAGGSNTGELFF.

The chain joins TRBV7-2 to TRBJ2-7; D gene uncertain. V lost 1 base, J lost 4 bases, and 14 bases lay in between. The germline CDR1 and CDR2 sequences are SGHTA and FQGNSA. The CDR3 loop spans 15 amino acids. The CDR3 is CASSLVPQQAYEQYF. CDR3 bases: TGTGCCAGCAGCTTAGTCCCCCAGCAGGCATACGAGCAGTACTTC.

The chain has TRBV5-4 and TRBJ2-5, with TRBD2 matching over 9 bases. Germline V gives CDR1 SGHNT, CDR2 YYREEE (reference sequence). V trimming: 2 bases; J trimming: 1 base; junction bases outside the gene matches: 6. The CDR3 sequence is 16 residues long. The CDR3 bases are TGTGCCAGCAGCTTTATTAGCGGGGGACCCCAAGAGACCCAGTACTTC. Encoded protein: CASSFISGGPQETQYF.

The chain combines TRBV6-4 with TRBJ1-5; unclear D gene. Trimming removed 7 bases at V and 0 bases at J, with 10 bases between. The CDR3 has 14 residues. Germline loops: CDR1 MRHNA, CDR2 SNTAGT. The CDR3 here is CASTSPDSNQPQHF. DNA of the CDR3: TGTGCCAGCACCTCGCCAGATAGCAATCAGCCCCAGCATTTT.

The chain recombines TRBV27 with TRBJ2-2; D is unresolved. V gave up 2 bases and J gave up 1 base, with 14 bases separating them. CDR3 length: 17 amino acids. Germline CDR1 and CDR2: MNHEY and SMNVEV (reference sequence). The CDR3, as DNA: TGTGCCAGCAGTTTAAAAGGTATCCAGGAGAACACCGGGGAGCTGTTTTTT. The encoded protein is CASSLKGIQENTGELFF.

The rearrangement uses TRBV7-3 and TRBJ2-7, with TRBD1 matching over 12 bases. Germline V gene data show CDR1 as SGHTA and CDR2 as FQGTGA. V lost 3 bases to trimming and J lost 4 bases; unmatched junction nucleotides: 4. The CDR3 totals 15 residues. In DNA, the CDR3 is TGTGCCAGCAGCTTGGGGACAGGGGGCGCGTACGAGCAGTACTTC. Protein: CASSLGTGGAYEQYF.

The rearrangement uses TRBV20-1 and TRBJ2-7; D call uncertain. Germline values: CDR1 DFQATT, CDR2 SNEGSKA (reference sequence). The CDR3 totals 11 residues. V lost 1 base to trimming and J lost 3 bases, with 4 bases between them. The CDR3 region is CSARGDYEQYF. The CDR3 DNA is TGCAGTGCTAGAGGCGACTACGAGCAGTACTTC.